A single sample is the source of the 20 T cell receptor beta chains below, sequenced in a study of T cells expressing NK-cell markers (dated by TCRdb to 2018 to 2021). Libraries were constructed by 5' RACE. These reads were obtained on an Illumina HiSeq 2000. TCRdb reprocessed the reads; each CDR3 protein sequence makes one entry, and DNA is unavailable. The sample's table covers 130,000 to 150,000 distinct CDR3 sequences. Clones ranked in the top ten supply roughly 12% of the sample. The sample taken for sequencing was blood T cells: a sorted CD56 or NKG2C T cell subset, CD4+ or CD8+ T cells, or bulk PBMC T cells (not recorded which). All receptors derive from a man between 18 and 35 years old in good health. Donor details come from another sample of the same person, matched by shared clones.

CDR3: CASSPWVRGNTGELFF. The gene calls are TRBV21-1 and TRBJ2-2; the D gene TCRdb calls, TRBD1, cannot be checked with no DNA. TRBV21-1 has pseudogene status. The CDR3 is 16 amino acids.

The rearrangement joins TRBV7-9 to TRBJ2-1; TCRdb proposes TRBD2, but this gene call is untestable without DNA. The CDR3 loop spans 17 amino acids. Per the germline V gene, CDR1 is SEHNR and CDR2 is FQNEAQ (reference sequence). This chain's CDR3 is CASSLDPTSGGYNEQFF.

This rearrangement joins TRBV29-1 to TRBJ2-1; TCRdb outputs TRBD1, but without DNA this stays unchecked. The CDR3 length is 13 residues. Germline CDR1 reads SQVTM; CDR2 reads ANQGSEA. The CDR3 sequence is CSAGGGKDNEQFF.

This chain joins TRBV29-1 and TRBJ1-2. Germline V CDR1 and CDR2: SQVTM, ANQGSEA. This CDR3 spans 13 amino acids. This chain's CDR3 is CSVEDPGAGGYTF.

V gene TRBV5-1 combines with J gene TRBJ2-5; TCRdb picks TRBD2, but there is no DNA to check that call. Germline assignment: CDR1 SGHRS and CDR2 YFSETQ. The CDR3 runs to 13 residues. The CDR3: CASRREGRETQYF.

The genes are TRBV30 and TRBJ2-1; the D call of TRBD1 rests on TCRdb alone, since no DNA is present to check it. The CDR3 consists of 14 residues. Germline CDR1 is GTSNPN and CDR2 is SVGIG (reference sequence). CDR3 residues: CAWSDRGYVDEQFF.

The genes are TRBV4-1 and TRBJ1-1. The CDR3 is 13 residues long. In germline, CDR1 is MGHRA, CDR2 YSYEKL. This chain's CDR3 is CASSTTANTEAFF.

The chain's CDR3 is CASYIPPETQYF. V is TRBV7-9 and J is TRBJ2-5. The CDR3 sequence is 12 residues long. CDR1 and CDR2 from the germline V gene are SEHNR and FQNEAQ (reference sequence).

The CDR3 region is CASSQVAGDPTDTQYF. The V and J genes are TRBV4-1 and TRBJ2-3; TCRdb's assignment of TRBD2 cannot be checked, as there is no DNA. Germline V CDR1 and CDR2: MGHRA, YSYEKL. The CDR3 totals 16 residues.

The rearrangement uses TRBV18 and TRBJ2-5; without DNA, the TCRdb call of TRBD2 cannot be checked. This CDR3 contains 16 residues. Germline CDR1 is KGHSH and CDR2 is LQKENI. CDR3 sequence: CASSLGTSSSQETQYF.

The CDR3 loop is CASSPPGWTQYF. The V and J genes are TRBV6-2 or TRBV6-3 and TRBJ2-5; TCRdb's D call of TRBD1 is untestable without DNA. This CDR3 has 12 residues. Germline V lookup: CDR1 MNHEY, CDR2 SVGEGT.

The J gene is TRBJ2-3, the V gene TRBV29-1. The CDR3 spans 12 residues. Germline V CDR1 and CDR2: SQVTM, ANQGSEA. The CDR3 is CSVNLEPDTQYF.

Here the CDR3 reads CASSYSGKITGELFF. The gene calls are TRBV6-5 and TRBJ2-2. The CDR3 extends over 15 amino acids. CDR1 MNHEY and CDR2 SVGAGI come from the germline V gene.

The chain has TRBV5-1 and TRBJ2-7. The germline CDR1 and CDR2 sequences are SGHRS and YFSETQ. The CDR3 loop spans 15 amino acids. CDR3 region: CASSSATGSSYEQYF.

The V and J genes are TRBV7-6 and TRBJ2-3. Germline CDR1 reads SGHVS; CDR2 reads FNYEAQ. The CDR3 loop spans 15 amino acids. The CDR3 spells CASSLSAGDADTQYF. The variable domain in full, completed from reference TRBV7-6 and TRBJ2-3, reads GAGVSQSPRYKVTKRGQDVALRCDPISGHVSLYWYRQALGQGPEFLTYFNYEAQQDKSGLPNDRFSAERPEGSISTLTIQRTEQRDSAMYRCASSLSAGDADTQYFGPGTRLTVL.

The rearrangement links TRBV15 to TRBJ1-2; TCRdb picks TRBD1, but there is no DNA to check that call. Germline CDR1 and CDR2: LNHNV and YYDKDF (reference sequence). The CDR3 has 17 amino acids. The CDR3 spells CATSGDRASLGYYGYTF.

The V gene is TRBV11-2, the J gene TRBJ2-3; TCRdb's assignment of TRBD1 cannot be checked, as there is no DNA. Germline CDR1 SGHAT, CDR2 FQNNGV. This CDR3 region has 16 residues. CDR3 amino acids: CASSLAVQGSTDTQYF.

The chain links TRBV19 to TRBJ2-7; TCRdb designates TRBD2, a call that cannot be tested without DNA. The germline CDR1 and CDR2 sequences are LNHDA and SQIVND (reference sequence). The CDR3 contains 15 residues. CDR3: CASSPAGTGSYEQYF.

This chain links TRBV7-6 with TRBJ2-3; TCRdb returns TRBD2, unconfirmable since there is no DNA. This CDR3 is built from 13 residues. Germline V gene sequence: CDR1 SGHVS, CDR2 FNYEAQ. CDR3 loop: CAVSLSSGDTQYF.

The chain is built from TRBV5-6 and TRBJ2-1. Germline V gene lookup returns CDR1 SGHDT and CDR2 YYEEEE. This CDR3 comprises 14 residues. CDR3: CASSQNYDYNEQFF.